The 3 T cell receptor beta chains in this list originate from one sample, sequenced in a study of response to subunit inactivated influenza vaccine. TCRdb redid the calling of the RT-PCR reads with MiXCR, one entry per CDR3 protein. Of hundreds of thousands of distinct CDR3 sequences listed, approximately 7.7% are singletons. The sample in question was PBMCs from blood, obtained around 25 months after vaccination. The receptors originated from a man in his fifties or sixties who received an inactivated influenza vaccine.

This clonotype was counted only a few times. The chain combines TRBV5-1 with TRBJ2-3, with TRBD2 as a possible D gene (6 bases). The germline V and J ends were trimmed by 2 bases and 1 base, with 14 bases remaining between them. There are 16 residues in the CDR3. The V gene's germline CDR1 is SGHRS and CDR2 YFSETQ. CDR3 coding DNA: TGCGCCAGCAGCTTCGGGACTCCTACGGGCACAGATACGCAGTATTTT. Its protein is CASSFGTPTGTDTQYF.

This clonotype occurred a few times. This sequence joins TRBV15 and TRBJ1-2, with D possibly TRBD1 on 5 matching bases. Germline lookup yields CDR1 LNHNV and CDR2 YYDKDF (reference sequence). The CDR3 extends over 14 amino acids. V lost 0 bases and J 8 bases, leaving 13 bases between the germline ends. The CDR3 DNA reads as TGTGCCACCAGCAGAGACAGGGTGGCAAGAGGCTACACCTTC. Protein product: CATSRDRVARGYTF.

This chain links TRBV12-3 or TRBV12-4 with TRBJ2-3, with D possibly being TRBD1 (6 bases). The CDR3 covers 15 residues. V lost 3 bases, J lost 5 bases, and 15 bases lay in between. The CDR3 is CASSFLGTSGDTQYF. The DNA for the CDR3 is TGTGCCAGCAGTTTCCTAGGGACATCGGGAGATACGCAGTATTTT.